This TCR beta chain was sequenced during a study of cytomegalovirus exposure and HLA in healthy donors. There are 11 residues in the CDR3. V shed 7 bases and J shed 4 bases, with 6 bases lying between them. Per germline, CDR1 SGHVS and CDR2 FQNEAQ. PCR employed 60 Vbeta and 13 Jbeta primers. Generated by immunoSEQ multiplex PCR, the TCRdb table keeps only in-frame clones and is missing some. The sample has 35,000 to 45,000 clones, approximately 57% seen once. The sequence was collected from a man between 60 and 75 years old in good health and CMV-seropositive. The chain is built from TRBV7-8 and TRBJ2-3; D remains ambiguous. The sequenced sample was PBMCs. The CDR3 spells CASTLADTQYF. The DNA of the CDR3 is TGTGCCAGCACCCTCGCAGATACGCAGTATTTT.